This T cell receptor beta chain comes out of a study of OX40 agonist ivuxolimab in advanced cancers. Study background: Eligibility admitted prior anti-PD-1, anti-PD-L1 or anti-CTLA-4 therapy; 35% to 40% had some.

The CDR3 runs 14 residues. CDR1 is MGHRA and CDR2 is YSYEKL in the germline V gene. The V end lost 0 bases, the J end lost 1 base, and 6 bases lay between the germline ends. Assay: immunoSEQ multiplex PCR; the TCRdb copy retains only in-frame clones and omits some. The table records tens of thousands of clones, approximately 90% of them present only once. The V call is TRBV4-1, the J call TRBJ1-1; D is uncertain. Sequences were derived from CD4+ or CD8+ T cells sorted from blood, sampled in a trial of the OX40 agonist ivuxolimab. The receptor was derived from an adult with an advanced solid tumor such as melanoma, head and neck, liver or kidney cancer. The CDR3 spells CASSQETRNTEAFF. CDR3 DNA sequence: TGCGCCAGCAGCCAAGAAACCCGGAACACTGAAGCTTTCTTT.